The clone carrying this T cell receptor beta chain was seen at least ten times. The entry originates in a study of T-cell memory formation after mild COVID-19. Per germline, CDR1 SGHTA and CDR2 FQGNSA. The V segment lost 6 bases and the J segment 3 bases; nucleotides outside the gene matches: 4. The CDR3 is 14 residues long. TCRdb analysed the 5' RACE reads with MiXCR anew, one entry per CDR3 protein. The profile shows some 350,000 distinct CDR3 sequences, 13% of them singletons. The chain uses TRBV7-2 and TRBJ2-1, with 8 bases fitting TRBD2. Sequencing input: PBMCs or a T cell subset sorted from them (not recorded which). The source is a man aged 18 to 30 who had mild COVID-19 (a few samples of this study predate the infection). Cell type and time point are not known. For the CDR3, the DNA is TGTGCCAGCAGTCGGCTAGCGGGCTACAATGAGCAGTTCTTC. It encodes CASSRLAGYNEQFF.